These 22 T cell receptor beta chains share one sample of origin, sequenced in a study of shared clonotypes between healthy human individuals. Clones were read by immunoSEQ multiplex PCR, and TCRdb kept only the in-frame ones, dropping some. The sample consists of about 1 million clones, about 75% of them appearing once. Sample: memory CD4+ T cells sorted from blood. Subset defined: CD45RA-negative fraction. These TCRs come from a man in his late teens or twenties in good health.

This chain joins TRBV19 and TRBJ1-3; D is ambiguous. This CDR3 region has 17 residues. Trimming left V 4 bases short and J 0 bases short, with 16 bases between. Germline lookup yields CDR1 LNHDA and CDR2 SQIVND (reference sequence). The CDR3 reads CASSKVGQSDSGNTIYF. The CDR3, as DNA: TGTGCCAGTAGTAAAGTCGGTCAGAGCGACTCTGGAAACACCATATATTTT.

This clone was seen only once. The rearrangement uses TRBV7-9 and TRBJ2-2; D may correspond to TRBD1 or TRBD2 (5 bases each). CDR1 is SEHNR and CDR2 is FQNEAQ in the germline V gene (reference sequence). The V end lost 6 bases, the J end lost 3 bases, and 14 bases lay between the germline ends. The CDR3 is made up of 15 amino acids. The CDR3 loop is CASRPPGRDTGELFF. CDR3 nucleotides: TGTGCCAGCAGGCCTCCGGGACGGGACACCGGGGAGCTGTTTTTT. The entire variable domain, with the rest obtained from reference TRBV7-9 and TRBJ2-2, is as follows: DTGVSQNPRHKITKRGQNVTFRCDPISEHNRLYWYRQTLGQGPEFLTYFQNEAQLEKSRLLSDRFSAERPKGSFSTLEIQRTEQGDSAMYLCASRPPGRDTGELFFGEGSRLTVL.

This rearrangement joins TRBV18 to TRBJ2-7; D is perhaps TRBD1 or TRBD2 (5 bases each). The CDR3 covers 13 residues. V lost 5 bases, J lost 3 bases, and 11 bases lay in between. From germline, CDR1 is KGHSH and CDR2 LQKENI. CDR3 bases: TGTGCCAGCTCAGCGAGTGGGGGCTACGAGCAGTACTTC. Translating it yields CASSASGGYEQYF.

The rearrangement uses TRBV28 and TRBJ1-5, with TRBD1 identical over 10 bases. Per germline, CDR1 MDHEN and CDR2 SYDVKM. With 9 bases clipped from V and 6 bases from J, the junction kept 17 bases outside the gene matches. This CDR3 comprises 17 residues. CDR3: CASYSGTGVLQSQPQHF. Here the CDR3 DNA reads TGTGCCAGTTATTCCGGGACAGGGGTCCTTCAAAGTCAGCCCCAGCATTTT.

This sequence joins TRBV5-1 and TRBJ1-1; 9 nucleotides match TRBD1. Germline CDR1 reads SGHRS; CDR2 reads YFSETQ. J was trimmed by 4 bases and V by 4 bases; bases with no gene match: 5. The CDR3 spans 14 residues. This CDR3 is CASSQQGAGTEAFF. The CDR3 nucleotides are TGCGCCAGCAGCCAACAGGGGGCGGGCACTGAAGCTTTCTTT.

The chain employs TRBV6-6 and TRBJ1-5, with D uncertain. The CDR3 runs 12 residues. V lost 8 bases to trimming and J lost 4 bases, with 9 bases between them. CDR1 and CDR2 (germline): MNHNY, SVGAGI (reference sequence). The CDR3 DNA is TGTGCCAGCCTTGAGGGAAATCAGCCCCAGCATTTT. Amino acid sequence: CASLEGNQPQHF.

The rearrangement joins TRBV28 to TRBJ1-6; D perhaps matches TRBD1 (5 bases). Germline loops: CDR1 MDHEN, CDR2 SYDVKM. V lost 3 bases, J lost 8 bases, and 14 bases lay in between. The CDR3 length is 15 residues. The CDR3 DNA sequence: TGTGCCAGCAGTTTGGAGCAGGGAGGGCATTCACCCCTCCACTTT. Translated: CASSLEQGGHSPLHF.

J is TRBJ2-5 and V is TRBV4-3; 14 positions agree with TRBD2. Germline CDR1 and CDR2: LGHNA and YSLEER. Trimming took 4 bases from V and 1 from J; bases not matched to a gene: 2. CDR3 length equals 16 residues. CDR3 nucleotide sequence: TGCGCCAGCAGCCTGGGACTAGCGGGAGCCCAAGAGACCCAGTACTTC. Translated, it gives CASSLGLAGAQETQYF.

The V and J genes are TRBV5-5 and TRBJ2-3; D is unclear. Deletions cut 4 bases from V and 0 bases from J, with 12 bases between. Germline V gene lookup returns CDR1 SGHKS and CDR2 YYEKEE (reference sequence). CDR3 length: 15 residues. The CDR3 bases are TGTGCCAGCAGCGCGTCCCCTACTAGCACAGATACGCAGTATTTT. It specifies CASSASPTSTDTQYF.

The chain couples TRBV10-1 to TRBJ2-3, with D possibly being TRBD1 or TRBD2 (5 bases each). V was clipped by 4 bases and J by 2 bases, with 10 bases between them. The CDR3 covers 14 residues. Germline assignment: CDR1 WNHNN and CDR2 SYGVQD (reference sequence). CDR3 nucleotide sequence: TGCGCCAGCAGTGCCGGGACCCTCACAGATACGCAGTATTTT. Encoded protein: CASSAGTLTDTQYF.

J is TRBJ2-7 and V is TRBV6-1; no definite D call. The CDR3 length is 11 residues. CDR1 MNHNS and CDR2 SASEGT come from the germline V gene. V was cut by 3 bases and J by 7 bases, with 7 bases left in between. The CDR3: CASSDPREQYF. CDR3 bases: TGTGCCAGCAGTGATCCGAGGGAGCAGTACTTC.

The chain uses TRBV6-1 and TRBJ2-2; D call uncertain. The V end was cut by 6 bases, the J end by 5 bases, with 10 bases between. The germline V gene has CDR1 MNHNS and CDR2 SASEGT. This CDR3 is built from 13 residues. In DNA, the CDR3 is TGTGCCAGCAGCCTCGGTGTTACCGGGGAGCTGTTTTTT. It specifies CASSLGVTGELFF.

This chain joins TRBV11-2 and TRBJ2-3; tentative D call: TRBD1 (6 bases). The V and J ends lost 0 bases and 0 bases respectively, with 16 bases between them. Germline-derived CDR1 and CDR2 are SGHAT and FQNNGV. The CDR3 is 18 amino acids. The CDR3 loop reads CASSLDLSGQGSTDTQYF. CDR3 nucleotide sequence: TGTGCCAGCAGCTTAGATCTTTCAGGGCAGGGGAGCACAGATACGCAGTATTTT.

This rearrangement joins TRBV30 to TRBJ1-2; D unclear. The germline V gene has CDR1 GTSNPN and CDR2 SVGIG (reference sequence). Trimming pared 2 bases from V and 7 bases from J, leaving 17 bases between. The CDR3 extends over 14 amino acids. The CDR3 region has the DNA TGTGCCTGGAGTCGCGATGGGGAATTAGTTGGCTACACCTTC. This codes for CAWSRDGELVGYTF.

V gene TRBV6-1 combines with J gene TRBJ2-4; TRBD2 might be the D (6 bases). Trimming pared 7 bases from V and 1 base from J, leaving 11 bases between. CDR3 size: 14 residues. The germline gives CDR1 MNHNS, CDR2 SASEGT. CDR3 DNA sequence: TGTGCCAGCATCCGGGACTCCGCCAAAAACATTCAGTACTTC. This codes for CASIRDSAKNIQYF.

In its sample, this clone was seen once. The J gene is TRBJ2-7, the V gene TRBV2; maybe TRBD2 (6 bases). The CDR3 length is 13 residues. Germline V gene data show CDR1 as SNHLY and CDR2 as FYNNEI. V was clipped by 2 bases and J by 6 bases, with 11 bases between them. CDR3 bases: TGTGCCAGCAGTGAACCCGGGGGAACCGAGCAGTACTTC. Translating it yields CASSEPGGTEQYF.

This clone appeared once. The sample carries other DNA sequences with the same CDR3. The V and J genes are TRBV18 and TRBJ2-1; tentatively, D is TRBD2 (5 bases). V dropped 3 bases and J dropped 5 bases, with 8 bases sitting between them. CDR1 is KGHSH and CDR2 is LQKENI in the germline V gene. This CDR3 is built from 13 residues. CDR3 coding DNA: TGTGCCAGCTCACCCCGACTAAACAATGAGCAGTTCTTC. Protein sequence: CASSPRLNNEQFF.

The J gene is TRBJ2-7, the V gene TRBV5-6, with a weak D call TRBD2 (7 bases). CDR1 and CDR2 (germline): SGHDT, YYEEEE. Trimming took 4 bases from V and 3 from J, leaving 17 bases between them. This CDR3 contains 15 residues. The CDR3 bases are TGTGCCAGCAGCACCAAAGGGGGGGTTTTCTACGAGCAGTACTTC. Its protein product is CASSTKGGVFYEQYF.

The CDR3 nucleotides read TGTGCCAGCAGTCCTACAGGGGGGGCGAGGACTGAAGCTTTCTTT. Translation gives CASSPTGGARTEAFF. This chain joins TRBV6-1 and TRBJ1-1, with TRBD1 identical over 8 bases. Germline CDR1 and CDR2: MNHNS and SASEGT. The V and J ends lost 5 bases and 5 bases, in that order; junction bases with no gene match: 10. This CDR3 is built from 15 residues.

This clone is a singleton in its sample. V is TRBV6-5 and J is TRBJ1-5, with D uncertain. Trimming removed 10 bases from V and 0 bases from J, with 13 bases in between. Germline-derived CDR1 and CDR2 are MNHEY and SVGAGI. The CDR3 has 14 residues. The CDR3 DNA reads TGTGCCACCTCGGCTGGGAATAGCAATCAGCCCCAGCATTTT. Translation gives CATSAGNSNQPQHF.

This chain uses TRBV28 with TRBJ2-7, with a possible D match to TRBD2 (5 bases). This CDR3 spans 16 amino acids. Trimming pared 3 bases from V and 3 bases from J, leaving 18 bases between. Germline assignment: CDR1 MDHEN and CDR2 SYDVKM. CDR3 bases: TGTGCCAGCAGTTTGCCAGGAGGCTCAGGATTCTACGAGCAGTACTTC. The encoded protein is CASSLPGGSGFYEQYF. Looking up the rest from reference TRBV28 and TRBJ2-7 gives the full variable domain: DVKVTQSSRYLVKRTGEKVFLECVQDMDHENMFWYRQDPGLGLRLIYFSYDVKMKEKGDIPEGYSVSREKKERFSLILESASTNQTSMYLCASSLPGGSGFYEQYFGPGTRLTVT.

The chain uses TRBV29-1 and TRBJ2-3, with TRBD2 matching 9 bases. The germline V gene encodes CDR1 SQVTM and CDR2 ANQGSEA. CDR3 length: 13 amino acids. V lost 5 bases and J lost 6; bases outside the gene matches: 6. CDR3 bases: TGCAGCGTTAAAGCGGGGGGCAGGGATACGCAGTATTTT. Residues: CSVKAGGRDTQYF.